A few counts support the clone carrying this T cell receptor (beta chain). This sample is drawn from a study of response to subunit inactivated influenza vaccine. From germline, CDR1 is SGHVS and CDR2 FQNEAQ. The CDR3 loop spans 15 amino acids. The V segment lost 4 bases and the J segment 0 bases; nucleotides outside the gene matches: 5. One entry per CDR3 protein, called by TCRdb with MiXCR from the RT-PCR reads. The sample yields around 540,000 distinct CDR3 sequences, approximately 12% seen once. The sequence derives from a man aged 50 or older who received an inactivated influenza vaccine. This chain uses TRBV7-8 with TRBJ1-2, with 7 bases fitting TRBD1. The sample was PBMCs from blood, taken on the day of vaccination. The CDR3 bases are TGTGCCAGCAGCTCTGACAGGGTTGCTAACTATGGCTACACCTTC. Encoded protein: CASSSDRVANYGYTF. Variable domain in full (rest from reference TRBV7-8 and TRBJ1-2): GAGVSQSPRYKVAKRGQDVALRCDPISGHVSLFWYQQALGQGPEFLTYFQNEAQLDKSGLPSDRFFAERPEGSVSTLKIQRTQQEDSAVYLCASSSDRVANYGYTFGSGTRLTVV.